This record concerns one TCR beta chain sequence. Its antigen is not identified. The germline V gene encodes CDR1 MNHEY and CDR2 SVGAGI. The CDR3 is made up of 14 amino acids. The V segment lost 5 bases and the J segment 3 bases; nucleotides outside the gene matches: 3. The sample originates from a study of a mutant IDH1 vaccine in newly diagnosed glioma. For the study at large: Vaccination was launched 4-6 weeks after radiotherapy alone, or with temozolomide cycles. Patients previously underwent radiotherapy, temozolomide, or both, and most underwent both.

Time point: week 35, safety follow-up. The investigators gave 300 ug of mutant IDH1 20-mer peptide in each vaccine dose, together with topical imiquimod. New astrocytomas of WHO grade 3 or 4 that were IDH1-mutant and ATRX-lost were found in the donors. Clones were sequenced by immunoSEQ multiplex PCR, and TCRdb holds only the in-frame ones, with some missing. This table holds 68,000 or so clones, roughly 83% found once. The gene calls are TRBV6-5 and TRBJ2-7; TRBD1 matches 11 bases. The sequence came from a man between 18 and 35 years old with glioma. Here the sequenced sample was PBMCs, taken from a glioma patient whose treatment included an IDH1 peptide vaccine. The CDR3 sequence is CASSTGTGGYEQYF. CDR3 DNA: TGTGCCAGCAGTACCGGGACAGGGGGCTACGAGCAGTACTTC.